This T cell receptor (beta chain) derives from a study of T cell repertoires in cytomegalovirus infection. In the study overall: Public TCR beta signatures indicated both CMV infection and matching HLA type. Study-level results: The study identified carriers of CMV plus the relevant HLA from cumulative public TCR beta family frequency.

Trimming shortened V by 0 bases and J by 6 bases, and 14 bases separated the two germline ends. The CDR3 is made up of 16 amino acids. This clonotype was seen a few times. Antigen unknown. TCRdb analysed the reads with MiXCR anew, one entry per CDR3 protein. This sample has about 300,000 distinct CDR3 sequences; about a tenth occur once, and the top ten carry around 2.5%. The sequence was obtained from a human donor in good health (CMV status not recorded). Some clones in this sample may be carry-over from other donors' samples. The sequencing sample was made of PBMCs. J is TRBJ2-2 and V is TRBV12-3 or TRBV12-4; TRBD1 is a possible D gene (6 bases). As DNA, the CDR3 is TGTGCCAGCAGTTTAGCGGGGGCGCGATCGCCCGGGGAGCTGTTTTTT. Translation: CASSLAGARSPGELFF.